This record covers a single TCR beta chain. Its antigen remains unidentified. The TCR beta CDR3 regions underwent amplification using RNA transcripts as the source. The HTBI primer set was used in a first-round RT-PCR of the TCR CDR3. TCRdb processed the multiplex PCR reads anew with MiXCR; each CDR3 protein has one entry. This repertoire shows roughly 840,000 distinct CDR3 sequences, more than 30% found once; its top ten account for approximately 8.7%. The sample is drawn from a study of T cells in Graves' hyperthyroidism and ophthalmopathy. General study points: A 13 V-J model separated ophthalmopathy from stable hyperthyroidism.

Patients were excluded for uncontrolled infection, other autoimmune disease, pregnancy or lactation. Source material: blood. The sequence was obtained from a man in his late teens or twenties with Graves' hyperthyroidism.

Written as DNA, the CDR3 is TGTGCCAGCTTTTTCGGCTTAGAGCAGTACTTC. Protein sequence: CASFFGLEQYF. V is TRBV2 and J is TRBJ2-7; D not certain. In germline, CDR1 is SNHLY, CDR2 FYNNEI. This CDR3 comprises 11 residues. With 8 bases removed from V and 7 bases from J, the gap between germline ends came to 12 bases.